This T cell receptor beta chain was documented in a study of graft-versus-host responses after intestinal transplantation. Data came from immunoSEQ multiplex PCR; TCRdb stores just in-frame clones and leaves some out. Of some 50,000 clones detected, around 85% appear once; the ten largest clones hold 0.35% to 0.55%. This clone was observed a few times. Its antigen is unidentified. CDR3 length: 14 amino acids. Germline-derived CDR1 and CDR2 are GTSNPN and SVGIG (reference sequence). The V and J ends lost 5 bases and 10 bases, in that order; junction bases with no gene match: 11. The chain is built from TRBV30 and TRBJ1-6; 7 bases match TRBD1. This TCR came from a human donor who was the organ donor for an intestinal transplant. The input for sequencing was unstimulated CD4+ T cells sorted from spleen or lymph node cells, taken before transplant. This chain's CDR3 is CAWEQTGSRSPLHF. The CDR3 bases are TGTGCCTGGGAACAGACAGGGAGCCGATCACCCCTCCACTTT.